The T cell receptor (beta chain) described here comes from a study of beta chain features in type 1 diabetes. This clone came up once. V was cut by 2 bases and J by 5 bases, with 4 bases left in between. There are 11 residues in the CDR3. The V gene's germline CDR1 is DFQATT and CDR2 SNEGSKA (reference sequence). The whole isolated RNA underwent reverse transcription, so sequencing captured expressed TCRB transcripts. Only in-frame clones appear in the TCRdb table, and some are missing; sequencing was by immunoSEQ multiplex PCR. The repertoire holds nearly 250,000 clones, with around 68% as singletons. Markers CD45RO/CCR7/CD25/CD127/CD95/CD27 served to sort CD4+ naive, central memory, regulatory and stem cell-like memory cells. All of the sorted populations showed purity greater than 95%.

The sample comprised naive CD4+ T cells from blood. The sequence was collected from a man under 40 in good health. This sequence joins TRBV20-1 and TRBJ2-1, with unresolved D. The CDR3 reads CSARHNNEQFF. The DNA for the CDR3 is TGCAGTGCTAGACACAACAATGAGCAGTTCTTC.